This T cell receptor (beta chain) was obtained from a study of OX40 agonist ivuxolimab in advanced cancers. For the study at large: Dose-escalation patients were diagnosed with hepatocellular carcinoma, melanoma, renal cell cancer or head and neck cancer.

Method: immunoSEQ multiplex PCR; TCRdb's copy keeps in-frame clones and lacks some. The table has roughly 93,000 clones, roughly 80% seen once. The CDR3 has 14 residues. V was clipped by 4 bases and J by 7 bases; unmatched bases: 5. Germline V gene lookup returns CDR1 SGDLS and CDR2 YYNGEE. The gene calls are TRBV9 and TRBJ2-1; 10 bases agree with TRBD2. Specimen: CD4+ or CD8+ T cells sorted from blood, collected in a trial of the OX40 agonist ivuxolimab. This clonotype was obtained from an adult with an advanced solid tumor such as melanoma, head and neck, liver or kidney cancer. DNA of the CDR3: TGTGCCAGCAGCCCCCAGGGACTAGCGAATGAGCAGTTCTTC. This codes for CASSPQGLANEQFF.